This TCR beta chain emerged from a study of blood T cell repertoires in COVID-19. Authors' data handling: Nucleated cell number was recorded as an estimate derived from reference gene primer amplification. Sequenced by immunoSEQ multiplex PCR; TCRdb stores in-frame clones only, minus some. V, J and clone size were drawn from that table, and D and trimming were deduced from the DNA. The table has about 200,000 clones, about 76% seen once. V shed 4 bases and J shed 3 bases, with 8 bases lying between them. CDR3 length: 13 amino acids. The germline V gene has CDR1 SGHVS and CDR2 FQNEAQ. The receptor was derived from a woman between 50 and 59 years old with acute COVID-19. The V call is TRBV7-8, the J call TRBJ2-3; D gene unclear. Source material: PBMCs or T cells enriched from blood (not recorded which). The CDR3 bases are TGTGCCAGCAGCTGGGCCTATACAGATACGCAGTATTTT. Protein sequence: CASSWAYTDTQYF.